Given below is one TCR beta chain in context. What it binds is unknown. V dropped 0 bases and J dropped 2 bases, with 11 bases sitting between them. Germline assignment: CDR1 MNHEY and CDR2 SVGAGI. The CDR3 has 15 amino acids. This sample was included in a study of beta chain features in type 1 diabetes. General study points: Shorter templates may be favored by PCR, equally so in patients and controls. For Type 1 diabetes patients, all four CD4+ subsets carried TCRB CDR3s that were moderately but significantly shorter.

A sort by CD45RO/CCR7/CD25/CD127/CD95/CD27 yielded CD4+ naive, central memory, regulatory and stem cell-like memory cells. Sequencing targeted expressed TCRB transcripts, as all isolated RNA had been reverse transcribed. Sequencing was performed with immunoSEQ multiplex PCR; in TCRdb, only in-frame clones are kept and a portion is missing. The table lists some 640,000 clones, 11% to 15% of them singletons. This clonotype was obtained from a man aged 18 to 30 with type 1 diabetes. Sequenced sample: naive CD4+ T cells from blood. The chain is built from TRBV6-5 and TRBJ2-7, with D uncertain. The CDR3 loop reads CASSYSRNGAYEQYF. The DNA for the CDR3 is TGTGCCAGCAGTTACTCGAGGAACGGAGCCTACGAGCAGTACTTC.